Shown below are 3 T cell receptor beta chains from a single sample sequenced in a study of cytomegalovirus exposure and HLA in healthy donors. Use of 60 Vbeta and 13 Jbeta primers characterized the PCR. Produced via immunoSEQ multiplex PCR; TCRdb's table is partial and in-frame only. The data hold under 150,000 clones, with over 60% observed a single time. The sample comprised PBMCs. Every receptor here comes from a man younger than 35 in good health and CMV-seropositive.

This clone came up a few times. CDR3 sequence: CASSYSKSWGGEAFF. The CDR3 DNA sequence: TGTGCCAGCAGTTACTCGAAGTCGTGGGGGGGTGAAGCTTTCTTT. V is TRBV6-5 and J is TRBJ1-1, with D maybe TRBD1 (5 bases). The CDR3 has 15 residues. V was trimmed by 0 bases and J by 7 bases, leaving 15 bases between them. CDR1 is MNHEY, CDR2 SVGAGI, per germline.

The V call is TRBV2, the J call TRBJ2-7, with D maybe TRBD2 (5 bases). CDR3 length: 13 amino acids. V was clipped by 4 bases and J by 5 bases, with 12 bases between them. Germline values: CDR1 SNHLY, CDR2 FYNNEI. Here the CDR3 DNA reads TGTGCCAGCAGTGGTTTGGACTTGGACGAGCAGTACGTC. Its translation: CASSGLDLDEQYV.

The chain carries TRBV28 and TRBJ1-1; D is perhaps TRBD1 (5 bases). CDR1 and CDR2 from the germline V gene are MDHEN and SYDVKM. The CDR3 contains 13 residues. V was pared by 8 bases and J by 1 base, with 11 bases between. The CDR3 sequence: CASADSRNTEAFF. Written as DNA, the CDR3 is TGTGCCAGCGCCGACAGCAGGAACACTGAAGCTTTCTTT.